This T cell receptor (beta chain) originates from a study of shared clonotypes between healthy human individuals. Genomic DNA belonging to each subset was distributed in equal measure over several immunoSEQ plates. Some clones are missing from TCRdb's copy, which holds only in-frame ones; the method was immunoSEQ multiplex PCR. The sample lists some 2 million clones; 85% to 95% were seen once. Specimen: naive CD4+ T cells sorted from blood. Noted subset: CD45RA+ positively selected. The clonotype originates from a man aged 18 to 30 in good health.

The CDR3 reads CASNGGLAEETQYF. The CDR3 DNA sequence: TGTGCCAGCAACGGGGGACTAGCGGAAGAGACCCAGTACTTC. The genes are TRBV11-2 and TRBJ2-5, with 11 nucleotides matching TRBD2. V gave up 7 bases and J gave up 3 bases; unmatched junction bases: 4. The CDR3 has 14 amino acids. CDR1 is SGHAT and CDR2 is FQNNGV in the germline V gene.